This T cell receptor (beta chain) appears in the sequencing data of a study of CD8+ T cells in alopecia areata. Points from the study as a whole: Scalp clonality decreased significantly with tofacitinib, and so did expanded CD8+ clones among the top 100.

Stated treatment: oral pan-JAK inhibitor, 5-10 mg twice daily. In alopecia areata patients, both lesional scalp punch biopsies and peripheral blood were collected. The CDR3 spans 15 residues. V shed 8 bases and J 4 bases; nucleotides not matched to a gene: 11. The germline CDR1 and CDR2 sequences are MNHEY and SMNVEV (reference sequence). Of note for this clone: The antigen remains unidentified.

Following RNA extraction, reverse transcription yielded cDNA that acted as the sequencing template. Sequencing used immunoSEQ multiplex PCR; TCRdb keeps in-frame clones, though not all of them. The data show tens of thousands of clones, 40% to 55% seen once. The TCR was taken from a human donor with alopecia areata. The chain combines TRBV27 with TRBJ2-1; 7 nucleotides agree with TRBD1. Sequenced material: CD8+ T cells sorted from blood, taken at roughly week 36, from a patient treated with tofacitinib. In DNA, the CDR3 is TGTGCCAGCGGTATGAGAGGGGGCGGATACAATGAGCAGTTCTTC. Its translation is CASGMRGGGYNEQFF.